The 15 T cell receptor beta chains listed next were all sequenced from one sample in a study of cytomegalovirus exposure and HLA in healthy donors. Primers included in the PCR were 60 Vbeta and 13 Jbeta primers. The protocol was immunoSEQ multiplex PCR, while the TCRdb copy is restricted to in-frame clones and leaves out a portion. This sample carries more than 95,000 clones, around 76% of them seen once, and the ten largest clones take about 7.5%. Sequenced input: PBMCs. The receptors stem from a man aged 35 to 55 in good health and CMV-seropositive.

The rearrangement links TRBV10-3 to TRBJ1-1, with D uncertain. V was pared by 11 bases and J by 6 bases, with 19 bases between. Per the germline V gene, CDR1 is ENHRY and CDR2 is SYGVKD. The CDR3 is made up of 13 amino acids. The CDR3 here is CARRESFRAEAFF. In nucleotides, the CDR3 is TGTGCCCGAAGGGAGTCTTTTAGGGCTGAAGCTTTCTTT.

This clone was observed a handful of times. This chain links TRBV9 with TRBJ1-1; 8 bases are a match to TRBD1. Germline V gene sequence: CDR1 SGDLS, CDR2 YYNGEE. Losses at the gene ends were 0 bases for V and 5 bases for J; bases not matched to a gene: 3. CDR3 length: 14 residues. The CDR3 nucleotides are TGTGCCAGCAGCGTAGACAGGGGGGAGACTGAAGCTTTCTTT. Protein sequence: CASSVDRGETEAFF.

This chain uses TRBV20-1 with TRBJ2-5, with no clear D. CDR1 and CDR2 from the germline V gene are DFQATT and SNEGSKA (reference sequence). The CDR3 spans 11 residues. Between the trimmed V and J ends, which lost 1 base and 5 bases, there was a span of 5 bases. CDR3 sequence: CSARVRETQYF. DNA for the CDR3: TGCAGTGCTAGAGTTCGGGAGACCCAGTACTTC.

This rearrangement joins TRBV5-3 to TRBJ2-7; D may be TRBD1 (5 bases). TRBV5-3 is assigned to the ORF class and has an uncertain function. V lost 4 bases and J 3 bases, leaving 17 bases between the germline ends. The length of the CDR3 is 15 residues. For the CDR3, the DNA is TGTGCCAGAAGCGTCTCAGGGCGGTGGGGCTACGAGCAGTACTTC. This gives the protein CARSVSGRWGYEQYF.

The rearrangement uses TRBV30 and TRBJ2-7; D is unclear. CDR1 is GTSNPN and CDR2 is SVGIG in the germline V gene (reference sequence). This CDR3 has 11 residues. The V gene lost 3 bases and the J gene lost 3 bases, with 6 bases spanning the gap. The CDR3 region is CAWRIGYEQYF. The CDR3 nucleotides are TGTGCCTGGAGAATCGGCTACGAGCAGTACTTC.

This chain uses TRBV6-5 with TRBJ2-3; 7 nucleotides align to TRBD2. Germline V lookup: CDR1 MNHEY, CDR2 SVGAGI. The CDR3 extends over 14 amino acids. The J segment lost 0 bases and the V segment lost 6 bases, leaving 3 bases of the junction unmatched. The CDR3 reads CASSSGLSTDTQYF. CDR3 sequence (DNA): TGTGCCAGCAGCTCGGGACTAAGCACAGATACGCAGTATTTT.

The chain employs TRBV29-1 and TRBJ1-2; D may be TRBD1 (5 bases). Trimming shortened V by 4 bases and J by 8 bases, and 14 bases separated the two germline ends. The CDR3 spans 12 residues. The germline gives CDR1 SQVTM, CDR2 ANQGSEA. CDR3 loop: CSVVRRDRGYTF. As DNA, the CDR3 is TGCAGCGTTGTGAGGAGGGACCGGGGCTACACCTTC. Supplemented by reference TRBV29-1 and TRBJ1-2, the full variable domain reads SAVISQKPSRDICQRGTSLTIQCQVDSQVTMMFWYRQQPGQSLTLIATANQGSEATYESGFVIDKFPISRPNLTFSTLTVSNMSPEDSSIYLCSVVRRDRGYTFGSGTRLTVV.

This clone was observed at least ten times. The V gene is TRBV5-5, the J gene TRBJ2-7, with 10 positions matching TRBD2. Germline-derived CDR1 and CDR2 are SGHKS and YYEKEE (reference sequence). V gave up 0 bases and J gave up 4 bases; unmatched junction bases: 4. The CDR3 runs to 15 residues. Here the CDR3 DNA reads TGTGCCAGCAGCTTGGAACTAGCGGGACAATACGAGCAGTACTTC. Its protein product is CASSLELAGQYEQYF.

CDR3 coding DNA: TGTGCCAGCAATTCTCCCCCAGGGGAGACCCAGTACTTC. It is translated as CASNSPPGETQYF. The chain joins TRBV5-6 to TRBJ2-5, with D tentatively TRBD1 (5 bases). The germline V gene encodes CDR1 SGHDT and CDR2 YYEEEE. Trimming left V 6 bases short and J 5 bases short, with 14 bases between. The CDR3 consists of 13 residues.

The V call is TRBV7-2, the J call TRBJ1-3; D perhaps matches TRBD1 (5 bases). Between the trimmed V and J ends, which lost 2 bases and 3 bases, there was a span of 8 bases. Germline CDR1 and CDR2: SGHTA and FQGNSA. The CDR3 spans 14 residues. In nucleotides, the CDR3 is TGTGCCAGCAGCTTACAGGGTGGTGGAAACACCATATATTTT. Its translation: CASSLQGGGNTIYF.

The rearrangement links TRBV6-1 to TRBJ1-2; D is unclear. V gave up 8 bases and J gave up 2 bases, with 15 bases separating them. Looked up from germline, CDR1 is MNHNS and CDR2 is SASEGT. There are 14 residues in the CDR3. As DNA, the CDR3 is TGTGCCAGCGGCGAGGGTAAACCCAACTATGGCTACACCTTC. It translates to CASGEGKPNYGYTF.

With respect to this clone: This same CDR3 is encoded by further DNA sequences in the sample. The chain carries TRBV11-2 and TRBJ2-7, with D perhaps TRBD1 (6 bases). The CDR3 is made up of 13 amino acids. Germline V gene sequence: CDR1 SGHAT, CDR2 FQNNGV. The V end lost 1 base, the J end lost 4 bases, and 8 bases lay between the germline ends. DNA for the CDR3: TGTGCCAGCAGCTTAGGGACAGTGTACGAGCAGTACTTC. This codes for CASSLGTVYEQYF.

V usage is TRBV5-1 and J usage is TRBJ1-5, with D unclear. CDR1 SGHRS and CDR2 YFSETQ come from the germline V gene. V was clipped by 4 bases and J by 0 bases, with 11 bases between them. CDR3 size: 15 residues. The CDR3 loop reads CASSLTPLSNQPQHF. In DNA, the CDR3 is TGCGCCAGCAGCCTCACTCCCCTTAGCAATCAGCCCCAGCATTTT.

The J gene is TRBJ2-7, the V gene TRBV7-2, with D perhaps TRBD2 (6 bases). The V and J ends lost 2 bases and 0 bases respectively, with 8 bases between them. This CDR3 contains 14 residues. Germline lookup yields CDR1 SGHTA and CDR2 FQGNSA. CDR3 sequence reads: CASSLQRVSYEQYF. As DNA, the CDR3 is TGTGCCAGCAGCTTACAGCGGGTCTCCTACGAGCAGTACTTC. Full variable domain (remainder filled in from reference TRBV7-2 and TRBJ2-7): GAGVSQSPSNKVTEKGKDVELRCDPISGHTALYWYRQSLGQGLEFLIYFQGNSAPDKSGLPSDRFSAERTGGSVSTLTIQRTQQEDSAVYLCASSLQRVSYEQYFGPGTRLTVT.

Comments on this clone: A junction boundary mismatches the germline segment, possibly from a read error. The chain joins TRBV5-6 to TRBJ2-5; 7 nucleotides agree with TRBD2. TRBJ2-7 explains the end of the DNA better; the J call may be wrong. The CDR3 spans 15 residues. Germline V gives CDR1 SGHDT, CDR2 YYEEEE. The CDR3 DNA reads TGTGCCAGCAGATTGGGGGGGGAGGGTCTGTACGAGCAGTACTTC. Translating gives CASRLGGEGLYEQYF.